Listed here are 17 T cell receptor beta chains from one sample, sequenced in a study of T cell responses to AZD1222 COVID-19 vaccine. Produced via immunoSEQ multiplex PCR; TCRdb's table is partial and in-frame only. The repertoire holds around 120,000 clones, with approximately 85% as singletons. The material was peripheral blood, obtained on day 0 of MenACWY control vaccination. These receptors were collected from an adult in good health.

The rearrangement links TRBV14 to TRBJ2-1, with 8 nucleotides matching TRBD1. There are 15 residues in the CDR3. V dropped 4 bases and J dropped 7; count of bases not matched to a gene: 9. From germline, CDR1 is SGHDN and CDR2 FVKESK. Here the CDR3 DNA reads TGTGCCAGCAGCCCCCTAGACAGGGGTCGGAATGAGCAGTTCTTC. This sequence encodes CASSPLDRGRNEQFF.

The chain combines TRBV7-2 with TRBJ1-2; 7 bases are shared with TRBD1. Per germline, CDR1 SGHTA and CDR2 FQGNSA. V shed 5 bases, J shed 7 bases, and the junction held 7 bases outside the gene matches. The CDR3 consists of 13 residues. The CDR3, as DNA: TGTGCCAGCAGCCTACAGGGGCTGGGTGGCTACACCTTC. Translated, it gives CASSLQGLGGYTF.

The chain carries TRBV7-2 and TRBJ2-5; D is uncertain. This CDR3 spans 14 amino acids. Germline V gene sequence: CDR1 SGHTA, CDR2 FQGNSA. V lost 1 base, J lost 1 base, and 7 bases lay in between. For the CDR3, the DNA is TGTGCCAGCAGCTTAGGCTGGGGCCAAGAGACCCAGTACTTC. Protein sequence: CASSLGWGQETQYF.

This chain joins TRBV6-5 and TRBJ2-1; tentatively, D is TRBD1 (6 bases). Germline values: CDR1 MNHEY, CDR2 SVGAGI. V was trimmed by 10 bases and J by 0 bases, leaving 10 bases between them. This CDR3 has 13 residues. The CDR3 spells CAINRDSYNEQFF. In DNA, the CDR3 is TGTGCCATCAACAGGGACTCCTACAATGAGCAGTTCTTC.

This clone turned up a few times. The chain recombines TRBV6-5 with TRBJ1-4; 9 nucleotides line up with TRBD1. The CDR3 is 15 amino acids. V lost 0 bases, J lost 8 bases, and 4 bases stayed unmatched. Germline values: CDR1 MNHEY, CDR2 SVGAGI. The CDR3, as DNA: TGTGCCAGCAGTTACTCCGGGACAGGGACCGAAAAACTGTTTTTT. Translation: CASSYSGTGTEKLFF.

This rearrangement joins TRBV19 to TRBJ1-5, with a tentative D call TRBD1 (5 bases). CDR1 is LNHDA, CDR2 SQIVND, per germline (reference sequence). Trimming stripped 1 base from V and 4 bases from J, with 17 bases between. This CDR3 has 17 residues. CDR3 sequence: CASSIGGGRMWNQPQHF. As DNA, the CDR3 is TGTGCCAGTAGTATAGGCGGGGGGAGGATGTGGAATCAGCCCCAGCATTTT.

The V gene is TRBV2, the J gene TRBJ1-4; possibly TRBD1 for D (6 bases). Deletions cut 4 bases from V and 7 bases from J, with 10 bases between. Germline CDR1 and CDR2: SNHLY and FYNNEI. The CDR3 loop spans 13 amino acids. The CDR3 reads CASSGGAGEKLFF. The CDR3 region has the DNA TGTGCCAGCAGTGGGGGGGCTGGTGAAAAACTGTTTTTT. Looking up the rest from reference TRBV2 and TRBJ1-4 gives the full variable domain: EPEVTQTPSHQVTQMGQEVILRCVPISNHLYFYWYRQILGQKVEFLVSFYNNEISEKSEIFDDQFSVERPDGSNFTLKIRSTKLEDSAMYFCASSGGAGEKLFFGSGTQLSVL.

This clone has more than one count but fewer than ten. V is TRBV7-3 and J is TRBJ2-3; D possibly matches TRBD1 or TRBD2 (6 bases each). The germline V gene encodes CDR1 SGHTA and CDR2 FQGTGA. The CDR3 runs to 13 residues. Trimming removed 4 bases at V and 4 bases at J, with 9 bases between. This CDR3 reads CASSYREADTQYF. In DNA form, the CDR3 reads TGTGCCAGCAGCTACAGGGAGGCAGATACGCAGTATTTT.

The CDR3 DNA is TGTGCCAGCAGCTTAGGAAAGGGGTTGGATGAAAAACTGTTTTTT. Amino acids: CASSLGKGLDEKLFF. The chain couples TRBV7-2 to TRBJ1-4; D may be TRBD1 (5 bases). V was cut by 1 base and J by 6 bases, with 12 bases left in between. CDR1 is SGHTA, CDR2 FQGNSA, per germline. The CDR3 covers 15 residues.

The rearrangement links TRBV3-1 (or the pseudogene TRBV3-2) to TRBJ2-1; 15 nucleotides match TRBD2. From germline, CDR1 is LGHDT and CDR2 YNNKEL (reference sequence). The CDR3 covers 19 residues. The trim removed 4 bases at V and 8 bases at J, leaving 15 bases unmatched. The CDR3 nucleotides are TGTGCCAGCAGCCCAATTATCCCGGGACTAGCGGGGGGTATTGATGAGCAGTTCTTC. Translating gives CASSPIIPGLAGGIDEQFF.

The chain links TRBV3-1 (or the pseudogene TRBV3-2) to TRBJ1-2, with D tentatively TRBD1 (5 bases). The CDR3 spans 13 residues. V was pared by 4 bases and J by 4 bases, with 10 bases between. CDR1 and CDR2 (germline): LGHDT, YNNKEL (reference sequence). The CDR3 DNA reads TGTGCCAGCAGCCGGGGCGCTGGCTATGGCTACACCTTC. This codes for CASSRGAGYGYTF.

The CDR3 reads CASSQGLVPGQGNYGYTF. The CDR3 DNA follows: TGCGCCAGCAGCCAGGGGTTAGTACCGGGACAGGGGAACTATGGCTACACCTTC. The J gene is TRBJ1-2, the V gene TRBV4-1; 10 bases align to TRBD1. With V trimmed by 3 bases and J by 2 bases, 12 bases remained unmatched. The CDR3 consists of 18 residues. CDR1 is MGHRA, CDR2 YSYEKL, per germline.

The chain links TRBV6-2 or TRBV6-3 to TRBJ2-1, with a tentative D call TRBD1 (6 bases). Trimming pared 4 bases from V and 5 bases from J, leaving 9 bases between. There are 13 residues in the CDR3. Germline V gene data show CDR1 as MNHEY and CDR2 as SVGEGT. CDR3: CASSFAGDNEQFF. The CDR3 region has the DNA TGTGCCAGCAGTTTTGCAGGGGACAATGAGCAGTTCTTC.

The V gene is TRBV11-2, the J gene TRBJ2-2, with 12 bases identical to TRBD1. This CDR3 region has 14 residues. CDR1 and CDR2 from the germline V gene are SGHAT and FQNNGV. After removal of 8 bases from V and 6 bases from J, the junction contained 4 bases not matched to a gene. CDR3 coding DNA: TGTGCCAGCGGGGGACAGGGGGCGCCCGGGGAGCTGTTTTTT. Translated: CASGGQGAPGELFF.

The chain uses TRBV19 and TRBJ1-5; possible D gene TRBD1, 5 bases. Deletions cut 3 bases from V and 1 base from J, with 10 bases between. Per the germline V gene, CDR1 is LNHDA and CDR2 is SQIVND (reference sequence). The CDR3 is made up of 15 amino acids. The CDR3 DNA sequence: TGTGCCAGTAGTATGGCTCAGGGCAGCAATCAGCCCCAGCATTTT. As protein: CASSMAQGSNQPQHF.

V usage is TRBV2 and J usage is TRBJ1-5, with D maybe TRBD1 (5 bases). V lost 4 bases, J lost 2 bases, and 12 bases lay in between. The length of the CDR3 is 15 residues. Per the germline V gene, CDR1 is SNHLY and CDR2 is FYNNEI. The CDR3 spells CASSAFRAGNQPQHF. The DNA of the CDR3 is TGTGCCAGCAGTGCATTCAGGGCGGGCAATCAGCCCCAGCATTTT.

This clone appeared a single time. The chain combines TRBV5-5 with TRBJ2-1; D gene ambiguous. The germline V and J ends were trimmed by 1 base and 5 bases, with 13 bases remaining between them. The CDR3 length is 15 residues. Germline V lookup: CDR1 SGHKS, CDR2 YYEKEE (reference sequence). In DNA, the CDR3 is TGTGCCAGCAGCTTGTTTGTCAGTCCAAACAATGAGCAGTTCTTC. It specifies CASSLFVSPNNEQFF.